This is a list of T cell receptor beta chains from one sample in a study of molecular identifiers for immune sequencing clone quantification. A single record per CDR3 protein comes from TCRdb applying MiXCR to the PCR reads. The sample shows 100,000 or so distinct CDR3 sequences, 36% of them seen only once. The sequencing sample was made of naive CD8+ T cells from blood, with Jurkat cell RNA spiked in. These receptors came from a human donor in good health. Some libraries in this study had Jurkat cell RNA spiked in. CDR3s include the opening cysteine and the closing phenylalanine or tryptophan. The D gene is left open where the match is weak. Clone size is given for some rows only: seen once, a few or many times, or a class if the clone is expanded.

cdr3_nt,cdr3_aa,clone_size,j_call,d_call,v_call
TGCAGTGAAAGGGATATTGGTGATGAAAAACTGTTTTTT,CSERDIGDEKLFF,.,TRBJ1-4,.,TRBV20-1
TGTGCCAGCAGTTTTGTGGAGGACCAAGAGACCCAGTACTTC,CASSFVEDQETQYF,many,TRBJ2-5,.,TRBV28
TGTGCCAGCAGCTTAGTCTCTAGCGGGGCCACAGATACGCAGTATTTT,CASSLVSSGATDTQYF,once,TRBJ2-3,TRBD2,TRBV11-2
TGTGCCAGCAGCGTCCTCATAGCGGGGGTCCCCTACGAGCAGTACTTC,CASSVLIAGVPYEQYF,few,TRBJ2-7,TRBD2,TRBV6-2/TRBV6-3
TGTGCCAGCAGCGATAGGGGCACCGGGGAGCTGTTTTTT,CASSDRGTGELFF,many,TRBJ2-2,.,TRBV9
TGTGCCAGCGAACCCACAACAGGCTATGGCTACACCTTC,CASEPTTGYGYTF,.,TRBJ1-2,.,TRBV6-2/TRBV6-3
TGTGCCAGCACCGGAGACACCTATGGCTACACCTTC,CASTGDTYGYTF,.,TRBJ1-2,.,TRBV2
TGTGCCAGCACGGGACAGCAAGAGACCCAGTACTTC,CASTGQQETQYF,.,TRBJ2-5,TRBD1,TRBV2
TGCGCCAGCAACCGGGCCCCCCCAGATACGCAGTATTTT,CASNRAPPDTQYF,few,TRBJ2-3,.,TRBV10-2
TGTGCCAGCTCTATAACCCCCGGGACAGCCTACGAGCAGTACTTC,CASSITPGTAYEQYF,many,TRBJ2-7,TRBD1,TRBV28
TGTGCCAGCAGTTTATCCGGTCGAAATTTATACGAGCAGTACTTC,CASSLSGRNLYEQYF,few,TRBJ2-7,.,TRBV27
TGTGCCAGCAGCGTAGGGTCGGCCGAGCAGCCCCAGCATTTT,CASSVGSAEQPQHF,.,TRBJ1-5,.,TRBV9
TGTGCCAGCAGCCCGTGGGATGGACAGGAACAAGAGACCCAGTACTTC,CASSPWDGQEQETQYF,.,TRBJ2-5,TRBD1,TRBV11-2
TGTGCCAGCAGTTTGACAGCTAAGTACAATGAGCAGTTCTTC,CASSLTAKYNEQFF,.,TRBJ2-1,.,TRBV27
TGTGCCAGTGGCAGCCGGGACAGGGGGGAGTATTTT,CASGSRDRGEYF,.,TRBJ2-3,TRBD1,TRBV19
TGTGCCAGCGCACGGACCAACAGGTTGCAAGAGACCCAGTACTTC,CASARTNRLQETQYF,few,TRBJ2-5,.,TRBV27
TGTGCCAGCAGTTACTCTGCCACAAGCAATCAGCCCCAGCATTTT,CASSYSATSNQPQHF,many,TRBJ1-5,.,TRBV6-5
TGTGCCAGCAGCTTGGGACTAGCGGGAGATACGCAGTATTTT,CASSLGLAGDTQYF,many,TRBJ2-3,TRBD2,TRBV7-7
TGTGCCAGCAGCTTCGGGAACACTGAAGCTTTCTTT,CASSFGNTEAFF,many,TRBJ1-1,.,TRBV28
TGTGCCAGCAGCTATGACAGGGAACTGTTTTTT,CASSYDRELFF,.,TRBJ1-4,TRBD1,TRBV3-1
TGTGCCAGCAGGCAACAGGGTTTCAATCAGCCCCAGCATTTT,CASRQQGFNQPQHF,few,TRBJ1-5,.,TRBV12-3/TRBV12-4
TGTGCCACCAGCAGTAGCGGAGATACGCAGTATTTT,CATSSSGDTQYF,.,TRBJ2-3,.,TRBV15
TGTGCCAGTGGGACAGGGAGTTTCGGCGAGCAGTACTTC,CASGTGSFGEQYF,few,TRBJ2-7,TRBD1,TRBV19
TGCGCCAGCTGCTGGGTCTATGGGACCCACAATGAGCAGTTCTTC,CASCWVYGTHNEQFF,once,TRBJ2-1,.,TRBV5-1
TGTGCCAGCAGCTTCGGCGGGAGGGACACAGATACGCAGTATTTT,CASSFGGRDTDTQYF,.,TRBJ2-3,TRBD2,TRBV7-9
TGCGCCAGCAGCCAAGACGGGAGTTGGTACAATGAGCAGTTCTTC,CASSQDGSWYNEQFF,.,TRBJ2-1,.,TRBV4-1
TGTGCCAGCAGCCAGGGACTAGATGTGTTCTTC,CASSQGLDVFF,few,TRBJ2-1,TRBD2,TRBV3-1
TGTGCCAGCAGCCCTAGGCCCCCAGGGGGCTTCTACAATGAGCAGTTCTTC,CASSPRPPGGFYNEQFF,few,TRBJ2-1,TRBD1,TRBV7-8
TGTGCCAGCTCGGCGGGAGTTAACACCGGGGAGCTGTTTTTT,CASSAGVNTGELFF,once,TRBJ2-2,TRBD2,TRBV27
TGTGCCACCAGCAGGTGGACAGAAGAGACCCAGTACTTC,CATSRWTEETQYF,few,TRBJ2-5,.,TRBV15
TGCGCCAGCAGCCTTAGCCAACTTTCACCCCTCCACTTT,CASSLSQLSPLHF,many,TRBJ1-6,.,TRBV4-3
TGCAGTGCTAGAGTCAGGGCATCCTACGAGCAGTACTTC,CSARVRASYEQYF,.,TRBJ2-7,.,TRBV20-1